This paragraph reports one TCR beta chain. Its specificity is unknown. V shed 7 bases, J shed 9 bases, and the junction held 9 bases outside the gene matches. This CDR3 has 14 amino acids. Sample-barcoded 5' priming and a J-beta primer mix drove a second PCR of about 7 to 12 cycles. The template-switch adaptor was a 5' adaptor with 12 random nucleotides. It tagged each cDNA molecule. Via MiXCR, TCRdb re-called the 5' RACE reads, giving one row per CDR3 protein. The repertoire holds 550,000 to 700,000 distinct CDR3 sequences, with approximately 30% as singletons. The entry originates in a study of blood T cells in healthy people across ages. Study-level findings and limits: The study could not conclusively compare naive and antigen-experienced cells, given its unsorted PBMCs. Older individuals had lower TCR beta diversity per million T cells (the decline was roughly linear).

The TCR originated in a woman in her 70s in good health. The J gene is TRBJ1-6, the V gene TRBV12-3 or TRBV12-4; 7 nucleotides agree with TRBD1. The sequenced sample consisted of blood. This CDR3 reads CASTQTGLSSPLHF. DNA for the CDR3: TGTGCCAGCACCCAGACAGGGTTGAGTTCACCCCTCCACTTT.